Below, one T cell receptor beta chain is given with its context. The sample is drawn from a study of regulatory T cells in long-lasting Graves disease. About the research overall: Persistence in Graves' disease required over 5 years of antithyroid drugs plus positive TSH receptor antibodies.

Time point: persistent/refractory GD, antithyroid drugs over 5 years with positive TRAb. The TCR library was made from RNA extracted from PBMCs. Enrollment of patients was through an endocrinology department in Xi'an, China. Germline values: CDR1 DFQATT, CDR2 SNEGSKA (reference sequence). There are 14 residues in the CDR3. V lost 3 bases and J 7 bases, leaving 13 bases between the germline ends. Library construction for TCR beta used iRepertoire HTBI primers and Arm-PCR of CDR3 regions. Original methodology: Identification of gene segments yielded approximately 62 TRBV and some 14 TRBJ across samples. TCRdb itself ran the multiplex PCR reads through MiXCR, one entry per CDR3 protein. TCRdb, not the original authors, processed these V and J calls. The data contain approximately 400,000 distinct CDR3 sequences, about a quarter of them singletons.

The specimen comprised peripheral blood mononuclear cells (PBMCs), sampled when the disease was refractory, from a patient treated with antithyroid drugs. The sequence was collected from a female donor with Graves disease. This sequence joins TRBV20-1 and TRBJ1-6, with D unresolved. In DNA form, the CDR3 reads TGCAGTGCTAGCCCGGTGGGCCGGAATTCACCCCTCCACTTT. Protein product: CSASPVGRNSPLHF.